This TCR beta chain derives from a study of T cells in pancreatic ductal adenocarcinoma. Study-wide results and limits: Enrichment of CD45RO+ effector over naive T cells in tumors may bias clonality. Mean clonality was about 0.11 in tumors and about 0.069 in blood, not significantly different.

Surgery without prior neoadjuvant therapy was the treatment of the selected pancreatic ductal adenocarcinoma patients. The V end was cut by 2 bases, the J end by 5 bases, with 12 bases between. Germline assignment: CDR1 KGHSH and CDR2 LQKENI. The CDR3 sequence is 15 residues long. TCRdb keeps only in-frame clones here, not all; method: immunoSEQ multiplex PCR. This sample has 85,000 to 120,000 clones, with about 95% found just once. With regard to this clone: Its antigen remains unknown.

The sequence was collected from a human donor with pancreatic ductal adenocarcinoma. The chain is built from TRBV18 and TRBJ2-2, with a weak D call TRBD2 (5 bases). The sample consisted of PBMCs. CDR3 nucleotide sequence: TGTGCCAGCTCACCAAATCCGGGAAGGACCGGGGAGCTGTTTTTT. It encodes CASSPNPGRTGELFF.